These 14 T cell receptor beta chains were sequenced from one sample in a study of human T cells and chemical hapten exposure. Via MiXCR, TCRdb re-called the RACE reads, giving one row per CDR3 protein. The sample comprises roughly 80,000 distinct CDR3 sequences, 9.5% to 12% of which are singletons, and approximately 4.6% rests with the top ten. Stated time point: patch test 1, 2 weeks after DPC sensitization. Documented treatment: therapeutic diphenylcyclopropenone sensitization with weekly scalp DPC. The input for sequencing was whole blood, taken in connection with sensitization to the hapten diphenylcyclopropenone (DPC). These receptors originate from a woman aged 50 to 60 with alopecia areata. Some clones in this sample may be carry-over from other donors' samples.

This clonotype was seen only a few times. The rearrangement uses TRBV7-2 and TRBJ2-5; TRBD1 is a possible D gene (6 bases). The CDR3 runs to 11 residues. V lost 6 bases and J lost 7, with 9 bases in between. Germline CDR1 is SGHTA and CDR2 is FQGNSA. The CDR3 reads CASSPQGTQYF. The CDR3 region has the DNA TGTGCCAGCAGTCCACAGGGGACCCAGTACTTC.

This clonotype was recorded many times. The DNA for the CDR3 is TGCAGTGCCACCCCGACTAGCGGGAGGGTTGAGCAGTACTTC. Protein product: CSATPTSGRVEQYF. The rearrangement uses TRBV20-1 and TRBJ2-7, with 14 bases that match TRBD2. This CDR3 has 14 amino acids. J gave up 7 bases and V 6 bases, and 8 bases lay outside the gene matches. Per germline, CDR1 DFQATT and CDR2 SNEGSKA (reference sequence).

Points on this clonotype: A much larger clone is a single base away; this may be a read error. CDR3 region: CASSKETQYF. In nucleotides, the CDR3 is TGTGCCAGCAGCAAAGAGACCCAGTACTTC. The chain recombines TRBV12-3 or TRBV12-4 with TRBJ2-5; D unresolved. This CDR3 spans 10 amino acids. Trimming stripped 6 bases from V and 3 bases from J, with 2 bases between.

The chain carries TRBV7-9 and TRBJ1-1; 7 bases map to TRBD1. The CDR3 spans 12 residues. V lost 3 bases and J lost 12; bases outside the gene matches: 7. CDR1 is SEHNR and CDR2 is FQNEAQ in the germline V gene (reference sequence). The DNA for the CDR3 is TGTGCCAGCAGCTTCGAGACAGGGAAATCTTTCTTT. This sequence encodes CASSFETGKSFF. The whole variable domain, filled in from reference TRBV7-9 and TRBJ1-1, reads DTGVSQNPRHKITKRGQNVTFRCDPISEHNRLYWYRQTLGQGPEFLTYFQNEAQLEKSRLLSDRFSAERPKGSFSTLEIQRTEQGDSAMYLCASSFETGKSFFGQGTRLTVV.

This clonotype was picked up a small number of times. The chain links TRBV12-3 or TRBV12-4 to TRBJ2-4; D gene uncertain. The CDR3 is 12 amino acids. The germline V and J ends were trimmed by 5 bases and 7 bases, with 9 bases remaining between them. The CDR3 nucleotides are TGTGCCAGCAGTCCGATGTTGAACATTCAGTACTTC. This gives the protein CASSPMLNIQYF.

About this clonotype: A much more abundant neighbour one base away suggests this may be a read error. This chain links TRBV20-1 with TRBJ1-5; 7 nucleotides agree with TRBD1. Germline assignment: CDR1 DFQATT and CDR2 SNEGSKA (reference sequence). This CDR3 region has 17 residues. V trimming: 6 bases; J trimming: 9 bases; junction bases outside the gene matches: 23. In DNA form, the CDR3 reads TGCAGTGCCAAACAACAGGGGCCAAGATTCGAATATCGGCCCCAGCATTTT. Encoded protein: CSAKQQGPRFEYRPQHF.

This clonotype came up many times. The J gene is TRBJ2-7, the V gene TRBV18; maybe TRBD2 (7 bases). Trimming took off 1 base at V and 6 bases at J, with 16 bases between the two ends. The CDR3 is 15 amino acids. CDR1 KGHSH and CDR2 LQKENI come from the germline V gene. The CDR3 is CASSPRGGGSGEQYF. In nucleotides, the CDR3 is TGTGCCAGCTCACCACGGGGGGGCGGCTCGGGCGAGCAGTACTTC.

This clonotype has a count of ten or more. This rearrangement joins TRBV29-1 to TRBJ2-1; D is tentatively TRBD1 or TRBD2 (5 bases each). The germline V gene has CDR1 SQVTM and CDR2 ANQGSEA. V lost 1 base to trimming and J lost 9 bases, with 13 bases between them. The CDR3 extends over 13 amino acids. The CDR3 DNA reads TGCAGCGTTGAAGGGGGGTTTTCCTTTGAGCAGTTCTTC. This codes for CSVEGGFSFEQFF.

The sample holds a few counts of this clonotype. The chain uses TRBV19 and TRBJ2-1; TRBD2 might be the D (6 bases). Germline-derived CDR1 and CDR2 are LNHDA and SQIVND (reference sequence). V lost 5 bases and J lost 7, with 9 bases in between. The CDR3 loop spans 12 amino acids. This CDR3 reads CASSGRGNEQFF. CDR3 DNA sequence: TGTGCCAGTAGTGGGCGGGGAAATGAGCAGTTCTTC.

In this sample, this clonotype turned up many times. The rearrangement joins TRBV29-1 to TRBJ1-1; D might be TRBD1 (5 bases). This CDR3 is 12 amino acids long. Trimming took off 7 bases at V and 4 bases at J, with 13 bases between the two ends. Germline loops: CDR1 SQVTM, CDR2 ANQGSEA. In DNA, the CDR3 is TGCAGCGCTTCTTCCGGGGCCACTGAAGCTTTCTTT. Translated: CSASSGATEAFF.

This clonotype showed up just a few times. The rearrangement links TRBV5-1 to TRBJ2-7, with D tentatively TRBD1 (5 bases). V shed 6 bases and J shed 4 bases, with 8 bases lying between them. CDR3 size: 11 residues. The germline V gene has CDR1 SGHRS and CDR2 YFSETQ. CDR3 sequence: CASTRGYEQYF. The CDR3 nucleotides read TGCGCCAGCACTAGGGGATACGAGCAGTACTTC. The full variable domain, rest sourced from reference TRBV5-1 and TRBJ2-7, is KAGVTQTPRYLIKTRGQQVTLSCSPISGHRSVSWYQQTPGQGLQFLFEYFSETQRNKGNFPGRFSGRQFSNSRSEMNVSTLELGDSALYLCASTRGYEQYFGPGTRLTVT.

In this sample, this clonotype turned up many times. The genes are TRBV28 and TRBJ2-1; 9 positions agree with TRBD1. CDR1 is MDHEN, CDR2 SYDVKM, per germline. The CDR3 sequence is 16 residues long. V trimming: 5 bases; J trimming: 2 bases; junction bases outside the gene matches: 7. The CDR3 here is CASSRPGQGAYNEQFF. CDR3 coding DNA: TGTGCCAGCAGTCGCCCGGGACAGGGAGCCTACAATGAGCAGTTCTTC.

This clonotype was detected many times. The chain recombines TRBV29-1 with TRBJ1-1; 7 bases map to TRBD1. Germline V gene sequence: CDR1 SQVTM, CDR2 ANQGSEA. The CDR3 sequence is 13 residues long. V lost 4 bases and J lost 7; bases outside the gene matches: 9. The CDR3 region is CSVAGQSYGEAFF. CDR3 bases: TGCAGCGTTGCGGGACAGTCTTACGGTGAAGCTTTCTTT.

The chain links TRBV20-1 to TRBJ2-3; 8 bases are shared with TRBD2. V gave up 6 bases and J gave up 1 base; unmatched junction bases: 12. This CDR3 is built from 16 residues. Germline CDR1 DFQATT, CDR2 SNEGSKA (reference sequence). For the CDR3, the DNA is TGCAGTGCCATTCCGGGACTAGAGTTGGGCACAGATACGCAGTATTTT. It translates to CSAIPGLELGTDTQYF.